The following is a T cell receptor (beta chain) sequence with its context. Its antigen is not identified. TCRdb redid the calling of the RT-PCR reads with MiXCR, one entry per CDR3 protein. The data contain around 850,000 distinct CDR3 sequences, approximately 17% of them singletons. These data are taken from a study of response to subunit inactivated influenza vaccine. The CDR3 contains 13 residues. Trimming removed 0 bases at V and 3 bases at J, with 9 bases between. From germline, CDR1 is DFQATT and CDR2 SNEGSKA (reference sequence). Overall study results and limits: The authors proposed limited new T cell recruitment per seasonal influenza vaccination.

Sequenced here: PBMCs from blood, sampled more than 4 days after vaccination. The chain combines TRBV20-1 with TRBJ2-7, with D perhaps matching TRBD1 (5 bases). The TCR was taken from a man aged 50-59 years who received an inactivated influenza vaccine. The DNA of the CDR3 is TGCAGTGCTAGAGATAAGACAGTCTACGAGCAGTACTTC. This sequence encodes CSARDKTVYEQYF.